This T cell receptor (beta chain) was sequenced for a study of T cell responses to AZD1222 COVID-19 vaccine. The data were produced by immunoSEQ multiplex PCR, yet TCRdb's version contains in-frame clones alone and is incomplete. The sample records about 75,000 clones, about 87% being singletons. On this clone itself: Its antigen is unidentified.

Trimming removed 7 bases from V and 8 bases from J, with 17 bases in between. The CDR3 is 13 amino acids. The germline V gene has CDR1 MNHEY and CDR2 SVGAGI. Study-wide points: There were mostly white British donors and more females than males, and clonal diversity was possibly underestimated. Across the whole spike, CD4 TCRs peaked at regions 160-218 and 743-854. Unmutated variant regions are reportedly targeted by nearly half of spike-specific TCRs.

The TCR sequence derives from an adult who received the MenACWY meningococcal vaccine as a control. Sequences were derived from peripheral blood, sampled 28 days after the second dose of the MenACWY control vaccine. V gene TRBV6-5 combines with J gene TRBJ1-2, with TRBD1 as a possible D gene (5 bases). CDR3 nucleotide sequence: TGTGCCAGCAAAGGTCGGGCGGAGGGGGGCTACACCTTC. Amino acids: CASKGRAEGGYTF.